The 31 T cell receptor beta chains given below trace back to one sample, sequenced in a study of T cell repertoires in cytomegalovirus infection. Antigen specificity for these receptors is unknown. MiXCR, run by TCRdb on the reads, gives a single entry per CDR3 protein. This sample has 250,000 to 400,000 distinct CDR3 sequences, with 25% found just once. Sequenced material: cultured PBMCs, taken from culture after CMV antigen stimulation. These receptor sequences come from a human donor in good health (CMV status not recorded). Some clones in this sample may be carry-over from other donors' samples.

This clonotype was detected a few times. This sequence joins TRBV11-2 and TRBJ2-1; TRBD2 aligns across 11 bases. The CDR3 is 18 residues long. V gave up 1 base and J gave up 7 bases; unmatched junction bases: 12. Looked up from germline, CDR1 is SGHAT and CDR2 is FQNNGV. CDR3 sequence (DNA): TGTGCCAGCAGCTTAGGAGTGGGTAGCGGGAGGGCCGGGAATGAGCAGTTCTTC. It codes for CASSLGVGSGRAGNEQFF. Complete variable domain (other parts from reference TRBV11-2 and TRBJ2-1): EAGVAQSPRYKIIEKRQSVAFWCNPISGHATLYWYQQILGQGPKLLIQFQNNGVVDDSQLPKDRFSAERLKGVDSTLKIQPAKLEDSAVYLCASSLGVGSGRAGNEQFFGPGTRLTVL.

The genes are TRBV15 and TRBJ2-3; TRBD1 matches 8 bases. Trimming at V came to 0 bases and at J to 3 bases, leaving 5 bases not matched to a gene. Looked up from germline, CDR1 is LNHNV and CDR2 is YYDKDF (reference sequence). The CDR3 consists of 16 residues. The CDR3 region has the DNA TGTGCCACCAGCAGAGATGGCGGGACAGGAACAGATACGCAGTATTTT. Its translation: CATSRDGGTGTDTQYF. Full variable domain (remainder filled in from reference TRBV15 and TRBJ2-3): DAMVIQNPRYQVTQFGKPVTLSCSQTLNHNVMYWYQQKSSQAPKLLFHYYDKDFNNEADTPDNFQSRRPNTSFCFLDIRSPGLGDTAMYLCATSRDGGTGTDTQYFGPGTRLTVL.

The J gene is TRBJ2-7, the V gene TRBV23-1, with TRBD2 identical over 10 bases. TRBV23-1 is designated an ORF whose function remains uncertain. V dropped 7 bases and J dropped 6; count of bases not matched to a gene: 15. The CDR3 consists of 16 residues. DNA of the CDR3: TGCGCCAGCATGACCGGGACACCAGGACTAGCGGCCGAGCAGTACTTC. Translating it yields CASMTGTPGLAAEQYF.

The chain combines TRBV7-2 with TRBJ1-2; a possible D gene is TRBD1 (5 bases). The CDR3 is 14 residues long. The V gene's germline CDR1 is SGHTA and CDR2 FQGNSA. The V end lost 4 bases, the J end lost 8 bases, and 17 bases lay between the germline ends. The CDR3 sequence is CASSSTAGRRGYTF. CDR3 coding DNA: TGTGCCAGCAGCTCAACGGCGGGGCGGAGGGGCTACACCTTC.

This chain joins TRBV5-1 and TRBJ1-4; D is ambiguous. The V end lost 0 bases, the J end lost 2 bases, and 14 bases lay between the germline ends. The CDR3 totals 17 residues. CDR1 is SGHRS and CDR2 is YFSETQ in the germline V gene. DNA for the CDR3: TGCGCCAGCAGCTTGGGTCTAATTAGTGGGACTAATGAAAAACTGTTTTTT. Its protein is CASSLGLISGTNEKLFF. The full variable domain, its missing parts supplied by reference TRBV5-1 and TRBJ1-4, is KAGVTQTPRYLIKTRGQQVTLSCSPISGHRSVSWYQQTPGQGLQFLFEYFSETQRNKGNFPGRFSGRQFSNSRSEMNVSTLELGDSALYLCASSLGLISGTNEKLFFGSGTQLSVL.

This chain uses TRBV27 with TRBJ1-6; 9 bases are shared with TRBD1. The CDR3 consists of 14 residues. V dropped 4 bases and J dropped 15; count of bases not matched to a gene: 10. Germline V CDR1 and CDR2: MNHEY, SMNVEV (reference sequence). CDR3 residues: CASSSGTGLVLLHF. The CDR3 DNA follows: TGTGCCAGCAGTTCAGGGACAGGGCTAGTTCTCCTCCACTTT.

This clonotype was counted many times. The chain joins TRBV7-3 to TRBJ2-5; unclear D gene. The CDR3 sequence is 11 residues long. Between the trimmed V and J ends, which lost 4 bases and 5 bases, there was a span of 5 bases. Germline V gives CDR1 SGHTA, CDR2 FQGTGA. The DNA of the CDR3 is TGTGCCAGCAGCTCGTTGGAGACCCAGTACTTC. It translates to CASSSLETQYF.

The V gene is TRBV19, the J gene TRBJ1-2, with D possibly matching TRBD1 (5 bases). The ends were cut back, 7 bases at V and 8 bases at J, with 11 bases in the middle. There are 11 residues in the CDR3. Germline CDR1 and CDR2: LNHDA and SQIVND (reference sequence). In DNA form, the CDR3 reads TGTGCCAGTAATGAGGGGCTCGGCTACACCTTC. Protein product: CASNEGLGYTF.

The rearrangement joins TRBV28 to TRBJ2-1; no clear D. Germline V gives CDR1 MDHEN, CDR2 SYDVKM. This CDR3 is 13 amino acids long. V was pared by 3 bases and J by 5 bases, with 8 bases between. The CDR3 here is CASSFQRHNEQFF. The CDR3 coding sequence is TGTGCCAGCAGTTTCCAGCGCCACAATGAGCAGTTCTTC.

The chain employs TRBV12-3 or TRBV12-4 and TRBJ2-2, with TRBD2 matching over 8 bases. V dropped 6 bases and J dropped 5; count of bases not matched to a gene: 8. The CDR3 sequence is 15 residues long. CDR3 residues: CASSLERESTGELFF. Here the CDR3 DNA reads TGTGCCAGCAGCCTGGAGCGGGAGTCTACCGGGGAGCTGTTTTTT.

The CDR3 sequence is CASSLLDSGAKNIQYF. Written as DNA, the CDR3 is TGTGCCAGCAGTTTATTGGACTCAGGGGCCAAAAACATTCAGTACTTC. The chain joins TRBV28 to TRBJ2-4; the D gene could be TRBD1 or TRBD2 (5 bases each). The V gene lost 1 base and the J gene lost 1 base, with 11 bases spanning the gap. Per germline, CDR1 MDHEN and CDR2 SYDVKM. This CDR3 comprises 16 residues.

This clonotype has a handful of counts. This rearrangement joins TRBV10-3 to TRBJ2-5, with TRBD1 matching 11 bases. V shed 6 bases, J shed 1 base, and the junction held 1 base outside the gene matches. Germline CDR1 ENHRY, CDR2 SYGVKD. CDR3 length: 14 residues. CDR3 sequence (DNA): TGTGCCATCAGGGGGACAGGGGGCCAAGAGACCCAGTACTTC. This translates into CAIRGTGGQETQYF.

This clonotype was counted only a few times. Written as DNA, the CDR3 is TGTGCCAGCAGCTTAGTTCCGGGACAAAACACCGGGGAGCTGTTTTTT. Translation: CASSLVPGQNTGELFF. The J gene is TRBJ2-2, the V gene TRBV7-2; D possibly corresponds to TRBD1 (6 bases). CDR3 size: 16 residues. Trimming removed 1 base at V and 2 bases at J, with 11 bases between. Germline V gene lookup returns CDR1 SGHTA and CDR2 FQGNSA.

This clonotype was recorded a few times. The J gene is TRBJ2-1, the V gene TRBV7-9; no clear D gene. Trimming removed 4 bases at V and 7 bases at J, with 17 bases between. The germline CDR1 and CDR2 sequences are SEHNR and FQNEAQ (reference sequence). This CDR3 has 15 amino acids. The CDR3 reads CASSSLPPLGNEQFF. The CDR3 nucleotides read TGTGCCAGCAGCTCCCTGCCTCCGCTTGGGAATGAGCAGTTCTTC.

This rearrangement joins TRBV6-6 to TRBJ1-5; D not certain. The CDR3 is 16 amino acids. CDR1 is MNHNY, CDR2 SVGAGI, per germline (reference sequence). Between the trimmed V and J ends, which lost 6 bases and 0 bases, there was a span of 15 bases. Here the CDR3 DNA reads TGTGCCAGCAGCCCTACTGGGGATTCTAGCAATCAGCCCCAGCATTTT. Translated: CASSPTGDSSNQPQHF.

The genes are TRBV28 and TRBJ2-3; D is uncertain. The CDR3 runs 13 residues. V lost 7 bases and J lost 0, with 8 bases in between. Germline V gene data show CDR1 as MDHEN and CDR2 as SYDVKM. The CDR3 coding sequence is TGTGCCAGCAACGGCGTAAGCACAGATACGCAGTATTTT. Translated, it gives CASNGVSTDTQYF.

The CDR3 protein is CASRGLATAHEQYV. CDR3 bases: TGTGCCAGTAGGGGACTAGCAACGGCCCACGAGCAGTACGTC. V gene TRBV19 combines with J gene TRBJ2-7; 9 positions match TRBD2. The CDR3 is 14 residues long. The germline V gene has CDR1 LNHDA and CDR2 SQIVND (reference sequence). After removal of 6 bases from V and 5 bases from J, the junction contained 8 bases not matched to a gene.

The CDR3 here is CASSLTRGLAGVNEQFF. CDR3 coding DNA: TGTGCCAGCAGCTTAACCCGGGGACTAGCGGGAGTCAATGAGCAGTTCTTC. This chain joins TRBV7-9 and TRBJ2-1; 14 bases fit TRBD2. The CDR3 contains 17 residues. Trimming removed 2 bases from V and 6 bases from J; junction bases left unmatched: 6. The germline V gene encodes CDR1 SEHNR and CDR2 FQNEAQ (reference sequence).

The chain carries TRBV20-1 and TRBJ2-1; TRBD2 aligns across 11 bases. With 5 bases clipped from V and 7 bases from J, the junction kept 13 bases outside the gene matches. The CDR3 is 16 amino acids. Germline V CDR1 and CDR2: DFQATT, SNEGSKA (reference sequence). CDR3 coding DNA: TGCAGTGCTGCACAAATAGCGGGAGGGCCCAGGAATGAGCAGTTCTTC. Its protein is CSAAQIAGGPRNEQFF.

This clonotype was seen a few times. The chain couples TRBV6-2 or TRBV6-3 to TRBJ2-1; 12 nucleotides match TRBD2. With 6 bases clipped from V and 6 bases from J, the junction kept 3 bases outside the gene matches. CDR1 is MNHEY and CDR2 is SVGEGT in the germline V gene. The CDR3 has 14 amino acids. The CDR3 region is CASRTSGRVNEQFF. DNA for the CDR3: TGTGCCAGCAGGACTAGCGGGAGAGTCAATGAGCAGTTCTTC.

This chain joins TRBV4-3 and TRBJ2-3; perhaps TRBD2 as D (5 bases). The CDR3 sequence is 16 residues long. Germline CDR1 and CDR2: LGHNA and YSLEER. The V and J ends lost 0 bases and 1 base respectively, with 11 bases between them. CDR3 residues: CASSQEGGFGTDTQYF. CDR3 in DNA: TGCGCCAGCAGCCAAGAAGGAGGCTTTGGCACAGATACGCAGTATTTT.

The chain uses TRBV7-3 and TRBJ2-2, with D possibly TRBD1 on 6 matching bases. CDR3 length equals 14 residues. V shed 4 bases and J shed 3 bases, with 9 bases lying between them. Germline loops: CDR1 SGHTA, CDR2 FQGTGA. CDR3 nucleotide sequence: TGTGCCAGCAGCTCAGGACAGCACACCGGGGAGCTGTTTTTT. Translated: CASSSGQHTGELFF.

This clonotype showed up just a few times. This sequence joins TRBV20-1 and TRBJ1-4, with TRBD1 matching over 8 bases. Germline V gives CDR1 DFQATT, CDR2 SNEGSKA (reference sequence). The junction had 8 bases not matched to a gene; V was cut back by 4 bases and J by 7 bases. The CDR3 has 14 amino acids. CDR3 region: CSATEGQGGEKLFF. CDR3 coding DNA: TGCAGTGCTACTGAAGGACAGGGTGGTGAAAAACTGTTTTTT.

This clonotype was detected a few times. The genes are TRBV6-2 or TRBV6-3 and TRBJ2-1; no definite D call. CDR1 is MNHEY, CDR2 SVGEGT, per germline. This CDR3 comprises 14 residues. V was cut by 4 bases and J by 2 bases, with 9 bases left in between. The CDR3 reads CASSSVTPYNEQFF. In DNA form, the CDR3 reads TGTGCCAGCAGTTCGGTCACCCCCTACAATGAGCAGTTCTTC.

This clonotype appeared a single time. The chain employs TRBV5-1 and TRBJ1-1; D perhaps matches TRBD1 (6 bases). Looked up from germline, CDR1 is SGHRS and CDR2 is YFSETQ. The CDR3 loop spans 13 amino acids. V was clipped by 0 bases and J by 8 bases, with 11 bases between them. The CDR3 coding sequence is TGCGCCAGCAGCTTGGCCGAAGGGGGGGAAGCTTTCTTT. It is translated as CASSLAEGGEAFF. The entire variable domain, with the rest obtained from reference TRBV5-1 and TRBJ1-1, is as follows: KAGVTQTPRYLIKTRGQQVTLSCSPISGHRSVSWYQQTPGQGLQFLFEYFSETQRNKGNFPGRFSGRQFSNSRSEMNVSTLELGDSALYLCASSLAEGGEAFFGQGTRLTVV.

V is TRBV28 and J is TRBJ1-2, with a weak D call TRBD1 (6 bases). The CDR3 totals 15 residues. Per the germline V gene, CDR1 is MDHEN and CDR2 is SYDVKM. The V end was cut by 8 bases, the J end by 4 bases, with 20 bases between. CDR3 amino acids: CASLEGGGLGYGYTF. CDR3 in DNA: TGTGCCAGCCTCGAGGGCGGGGGGCTCGGCTATGGCTACACCTTC.

This clonotype was observed a few times. The V and J genes are TRBV7-9 and TRBJ1-1, with TRBD1 identical over 9 bases. The CDR3 runs to 16 residues. Germline-derived CDR1 and CDR2 are SEHNR and FQNEAQ (reference sequence). The V gene end was trimmed by 6 bases and the J gene end by 1 base; junction bases not matched to a gene: 9. CDR3 protein: CASSKDPGQGNTEAFF. The CDR3 DNA reads as TGTGCCAGCAGTAAAGATCCGGGACAGGGGAACACTGAAGCTTTCTTT. Filled out from reference TRBV7-9 and TRBJ1-1, the complete variable domain reads DTGVSQNPRHKITKRGQNVTFRCDPISEHNRLYWYRQTLGQGPEFLTYFQNEAQLEKSRLLSDRFSAERPKGSFSTLEIQRTEQGDSAMYLCASSKDPGQGNTEAFFGQGTRLTVV.

This clonotype has ten or more counts. J is TRBJ2-2 and V is TRBV11-3; 11 bases map to TRBD2. Germline lookup yields CDR1 SGHNT and CDR2 YENEEA. There are 17 residues in the CDR3. Trimming at V came to 4 bases and at J to 3 bases, leaving 7 bases not matched to a gene. CDR3 sequence: CASSSISGRADTGELFF. The CDR3 coding sequence is TGTGCCAGCAGCTCAATTAGCGGGAGGGCCGACACCGGGGAGCTGTTTTTT. Looking up the rest from reference TRBV11-3 and TRBJ2-2 gives the full variable domain: EAGVVQSPRYKIIEKKQPVAFWCNPISGHNTLYWYLQNLGQGPELLIRYENEEAVDDSQLPKDRFSAERLKGVDSTLKIQPAELGDSAVYLCASSSISGRADTGELFFGEGSRLTVL.

CDR3 sequence: CASSIVTGSGATEAFF. The CDR3 coding sequence is TGTGCCAGTAGTATCGTAACGGGATCAGGGGCAACTGAAGCTTTCTTT. V is TRBV19 and J is TRBJ1-1; D perhaps matches TRBD1 (6 bases). The V and J ends lost 3 bases and 5 bases respectively, with 19 bases between them. The V gene's germline CDR1 is LNHDA and CDR2 SQIVND (reference sequence). CDR3 size: 16 residues.

This clonotype was found many times. The chain joins TRBV6-1 to TRBJ2-1, with D perhaps being TRBD1 or TRBD2 (5 bases each). V shed 5 bases and J shed 10 bases, with 21 bases lying between them. CDR1 and CDR2 (germline): MNHNS, SASEGT. The CDR3 totals 15 residues. The CDR3 bases are TGTGCCAGCAGTCGGGACGAGACGAACAATGAGGAGCAGTTCTTC. It yields the protein CASSRDETNNEEQFF.

This clonotype showed up many times. V and J are TRBV7-2 and TRBJ1-1; no definite D call. CDR3 length equals 14 residues. Trimming left V 1 base short and J 4 bases short, with 10 bases between. Looked up from germline, CDR1 is SGHTA and CDR2 is FQGNSA. The CDR3 is CASSLGTNPTEAFF. CDR3 DNA: TGTGCCAGCAGCTTAGGGACTAACCCCACTGAAGCTTTCTTT. Combining the CDR3 with reference TRBV7-2 and TRBJ1-1 gives the whole variable domain GAGVSQSPSNKVTEKGKDVELRCDPISGHTALYWYRQSLGQGLEFLIYFQGNSAPDKSGLPSDRFSAERTGGSVSTLTIQRTQQEDSAVYLCASSLGTNPTEAFFGQGTRLTVV.